This entry lists 11 T cell receptor beta chains sequenced from one sample in a study of a mutant IDH1 vaccine in newly diagnosed glioma. Measured with immunoSEQ multiplex PCR; TCRdb has only the in-frame clones, and not every one. The sample records tens of thousands of clones, 80% to 90% being singletons. Which antigens these TCRs recognize remains unknown. Time point described: week 5, during vaccination. Vaccination used 300 ug of mutant IDH1 20-mer peptide per dose, with topical imiquimod. Source: PBMCs, taken from a glioma patient whose treatment included an IDH1 peptide vaccine. The receptor source for this set is a woman in her 50s with glioma.

The rearrangement links TRBV30 to TRBJ1-3; TRBD1 is a possible D gene (6 bases). Germline lookup yields CDR1 GTSNPN and CDR2 SVGIG (reference sequence). The CDR3 spans 13 residues. The ends were cut back, 8 bases at V and 0 bases at J, with 11 bases in the middle. The CDR3 here is CAGTRTSGNTIYF. In DNA, the CDR3 is TGTGCCGGGACAAGGACCTCTGGAAACACCATATATTTT. Full variable domain (missing parts from reference TRBV30 and TRBJ1-3): SQTIHQWPATLVQPVGSPLSLECTVEGTSNPNLYWYRQAAGRGLQLLFYSVGIGQISSEVPQNLSASRPQDRQFILSSKKLLLSDSGFYLCAGTRTSGNTIYFGEGSWLTVV.

The chain uses TRBV4-2 and TRBJ1-1; TRBD1 is a possible D gene (5 bases). Germline lookup yields CDR1 LGHNA and CDR2 YNFKEQ. With 4 bases removed from V and 0 bases from J, the gap between germline ends came to 15 bases. CDR3 size: 16 residues. CDR3 in DNA: TGTGCCAGCAGCCCGTCAGCGGGACGGATGAACACTGAAGCTTTCTTT. Its protein product is CASSPSAGRMNTEAFF.

A few counts support this clone. The gene calls are TRBV6-4 and TRBJ1-1; D not certain. Germline CDR1 is MRHNA and CDR2 is SNTAGT. Trimming shortened V by 6 bases and J by 4 bases, and 18 bases separated the two germline ends. CDR3 length: 15 residues. CDR3 residues: CASSATADSSTEAFF. CDR3 DNA sequence: TGTGCCAGCAGCGCCACGGCGGATAGTAGCACTGAAGCTTTCTTT.

The V gene is TRBV18, the J gene TRBJ2-1; perhaps TRBD2 as D (5 bases). The germline gives CDR1 KGHSH, CDR2 LQKENI. Between the trimmed V and J ends, which lost 3 bases and 5 bases, there was a span of 11 bases. This CDR3 is built from 14 residues. Here the CDR3 reads CASSPEASNNEQFF. Written as DNA, the CDR3 is TGTGCCAGCTCACCGGAGGCCTCAAACAATGAGCAGTTCTTC.

The CDR3 DNA follows: TGTGCCAGTAGTGTTGGTGGGACAGCATCCTACGAGCAGTACTTC. Translating it yields CASSVGGTASYEQYF. The rearrangement links TRBV19 to TRBJ2-7; TRBD1 aligns across 7 bases. Per the germline V gene, CDR1 is LNHDA and CDR2 is SQIVND (reference sequence). V lost 5 bases to trimming and J lost 1 base; unmatched junction nucleotides: 8. The CDR3 has 15 amino acids.

This clone was counted a few times. The rearrangement uses TRBV28 and TRBJ1-1; D not resolved. The CDR3 contains 11 residues. Germline lookup yields CDR1 MDHEN and CDR2 SYDVKM. V was cut by 2 bases and J by 7 bases, with 5 bases left in between. CDR3: CASSLNGEAFF. The DNA of the CDR3 is TGTGCCAGCAGTTTAAACGGTGAAGCTTTCTTT. The full variable domain, its missing parts supplied by reference TRBV28 and TRBJ1-1, is DVKVTQSSRYLVKRTGEKVFLECVQDMDHENMFWYRQDPGLGLRLIYFSYDVKMKEKGDIPEGYSVSREKKERFSLILESASTNQTSMYLCASSLNGEAFFGQGTRLTVV.

J is TRBJ2-2 and V is TRBV6-1; no clear D. CDR3 length: 14 residues. The V end was cut by 6 bases, the J end by 6 bases, with 14 bases between. Germline assignment: CDR1 MNHNS and CDR2 SASEGT. The CDR3 nucleotides read TGTGCCAGCAGGAAAACCACTGGGGCCGGGGAGCTGTTTTTT. It encodes CASRKTTGAGELFF.

This chain links TRBV4-1 with TRBJ2-5, with 8 bases identical to TRBD1. The end of the DNA aligns better with TRBJ2-7, so the J call may be wrong. Germline V gene data show CDR1 as MGHRA and CDR2 as YSYEKL. The CDR3 consists of 17 residues. This CDR3 reads CASSPTPGRTGPHEQYF. The CDR3 DNA is TGCGCCAGCAGCCCTACCCCTGGCCGGACAGGGCCACACGAGCAGTACTTC.

This chain uses TRBV6-5 with TRBJ1-1; unclear D gene. Trimming shortened V by 6 bases and J by 5 bases, and 10 bases separated the two germline ends. CDR3 length: 12 residues. Germline CDR1 is MNHEY and CDR2 is SVGAGI. CDR3 sequence: CASRDRYTEAFF. In DNA form, the CDR3 reads TGTGCCAGCAGGGACCGATATACTGAAGCTTTCTTT.

J is TRBJ1-6 and V is TRBV6-5; D is ambiguous. Germline assignment: CDR1 MNHEY and CDR2 SVGAGI. V was cut by 6 bases and J by 5 bases, with 14 bases left in between. This CDR3 spans 15 amino acids. The CDR3 DNA reads TGTGCCAGCAGCCCAAGCCCTCACAATAATTCACCCCTCCACTTT. Protein: CASSPSPHNNSPLHF.

The gene calls are TRBV6-6 and TRBJ1-2; 8 nucleotides align to TRBD1. The V gene end was trimmed by 6 bases and the J gene end by 4 bases; junction bases not matched to a gene: 10. The V gene's germline CDR1 is MNHNY and CDR2 SVGAGI (reference sequence). The CDR3 loop spans 15 amino acids. CDR3 in DNA: TGTGCCAGCAGACCGACAGGGGCATCGGGCTATGGCTACACCTTC. Amino acid sequence: CASRPTGASGYGYTF.